One and the same sample provided the 29 T cell receptor beta chains below, sequenced in a study of T cell responses to AZD1222 COVID-19 vaccine. Here immunoSEQ multiplex PCR was the method, and the copy in TCRdb shows in-frame clones only, minus some. Found here are approximately 100,000 clones, around 94% of them singletons; the top ten hold around 2%. The input for sequencing was peripheral blood, taken on day 0 of AZD1222 vaccination. These TCRs come from an adult in good health.

The J gene is TRBJ1-3, the V gene TRBV10-3, with TRBD1 identical over 7 bases. Trimming cost V 8 bases and J 0 bases; bases outside gene matches: 4. The germline gives CDR1 ENHRY, CDR2 SYGVKD. The length of the CDR3 is 14 residues. The CDR3: CAIQGQLSGNTIYF. CDR3 sequence (DNA): TGTGCCATCCAGGGACAGCTCTCTGGAAACACCATATATTTT.

The chain recombines TRBV12-3 or TRBV12-4 with TRBJ2-7; maybe TRBD2 (6 bases). The CDR3 has 13 amino acids. Between the trimmed V and J ends, which lost 1 base and 9 bases, there was a span of 13 bases. CDR3 bases: TGTGCCAGCAGTTTAGTCCTGTTGGGGGGGCAGTACTTC. Protein sequence: CASSLVLLGGQYF.

This clone was found once. The J gene is TRBJ2-4, the V gene TRBV2; the D gene is possibly TRBD1 (6 bases). Germline values: CDR1 SNHLY, CDR2 FYNNEI. The CDR3 is made up of 14 amino acids. V gave up 11 bases and J gave up 6 bases, with 20 bases separating them. The CDR3: CAGEPRGRGNIQYF. CDR3 nucleotides: TGTGCCGGGGAGCCCAGGGGTAGGGGAAACATTCAGTACTTC. The complete variable domain, with remaining parts taken from reference TRBV2 and TRBJ2-4, reads EPEVTQTPSHQVTQMGQEVILRCVPISNHLYFYWYRQILGQKVEFLVSFYNNEISEKSEIFDDQFSVERPDGSNFTLKIRSTKLEDSAMYFCAGEPRGRGNIQYFGAGTRLSVL.

The chain couples TRBV6-5 to TRBJ2-1, with 7 nucleotides matching TRBD2. The CDR3 runs to 16 residues. V was clipped by 3 bases and J by 6 bases; unmatched bases: 11. Germline CDR1 MNHEY, CDR2 SVGAGI. The CDR3: CASSYRRENPVNEQFF. Here the CDR3 DNA reads TGTGCCAGCAGTTATAGGCGGGAGAATCCAGTCAATGAGCAGTTCTTC.

The chain joins TRBV28 to TRBJ1-3; TRBD1 matches at 10 bases. The CDR3 has 14 residues. CDR1 MDHEN and CDR2 SYDVKM come from the germline V gene. Trimming at V came to 3 bases and at J to 7 bases, leaving 3 bases not matched to a gene. CDR3 in amino acids: CASSFRQGANTIYF. In nucleotides, the CDR3 is TGTGCCAGCAGTTTCCGACAGGGGGCGAACACCATATATTTT.

On this clone itself: The DNA is left out, because the CDR3 cannot be placed on it with certainty; the CDR3 is given as TCRdb lists it. This chain uses TRBV27 with TRBJ2-3; TRBD2, the D gene given by the table, was not confirmed from the DNA. Germline V gives CDR1 MNHEY, CDR2 SMNVEV (reference sequence). The CDR3 spans 15 residues, counting both ends. CDR3 region: CASSSSWEVSDTQYF.

The chain recombines TRBV5-1 with TRBJ1-1; TRBD1 might be the D (5 bases). V was pared by 4 bases and J by 4 bases, with 17 bases between. The CDR3 is 15 residues long. Germline loops: CDR1 SGHRS, CDR2 YFSETQ. Here the CDR3 DNA reads TGCGCCAGCAGCCCGGCGCCGAAGAGGGGCACTGAAGCTTTCTTT. Translation: CASSPAPKRGTEAFF.

The chain links TRBV5-5 to TRBJ2-7, with 9 bases lining up with TRBD2. Germline assignment: CDR1 SGHKS and CDR2 YYEKEE (reference sequence). V was pared by 0 bases and J by 3 bases, with 10 bases of the junction left unmatched. The CDR3 consists of 17 residues. Here the CDR3 DNA reads TGTGCCAGCAGCTTGGGGACGGCGGGAGGGCCGGTCTACGAGCAGTACTTC. Protein: CASSLGTAGGPVYEQYF.

J is TRBJ1-3 and V is TRBV30; D gene unclear. This CDR3 spans 14 amino acids. CDR1 is GTSNPN, CDR2 SVGIG, per germline (reference sequence). V lost 0 bases to trimming and J lost 1 base, with 7 bases between them. In DNA, the CDR3 is TGTGCCTGGAGTGTAGGCCTGTCTGGAAACACCATATATTTT. Translated: CAWSVGLSGNTIYF.

V and J are TRBV28 and TRBJ1-5, with 10 bases fitting TRBD1. Looked up from germline, CDR1 is MDHEN and CDR2 is SYDVKM. The V and J ends lost 8 bases and 1 base, in that order; junction bases with no gene match: 2. This CDR3 is 14 amino acids long. The CDR3, as DNA: TGTGCCAGCCGGGGACAGGGGAGCAATCAGCCCCAGCATTTT. It is translated as CASRGQGSNQPQHF.

This rearrangement joins TRBV9 to TRBJ2-3; D not resolved. Germline lookup yields CDR1 SGDLS and CDR2 YYNGEE. V was pared by 4 bases and J by 1 base, with 10 bases between. The CDR3 has 14 residues. CDR3 region: CASSNGPGTDTQYF. For the CDR3, the DNA is TGTGCCAGCAGCAACGGCCCCGGCACAGATACGCAGTATTTT.

The chain links TRBV25-1 to TRBJ2-7; 9 positions match TRBD2. Germline CDR1 and CDR2: MGHDK and SYGVNS. This CDR3 has 14 residues. With V trimmed by 7 bases and J by 3 bases, 7 bases remained unmatched. In nucleotides, the CDR3 is TGTGCCAGCAATCCTAGCGGGGAGAGCTACGAGCAGTACTTC. This encodes CASNPSGESYEQYF.

The chain is built from TRBV3-1 (or the pseudogene TRBV3-2) and TRBJ2-1; 10 bases are a match to TRBD2. The CDR3 contains 16 residues. J gave up 4 bases and V 4 bases, and 7 bases lay outside the gene matches. Looked up from germline, CDR1 is LGHDT and CDR2 is YNNKEL (reference sequence). CDR3 residues: CASSLGSGGFYNEQFF. DNA for the CDR3: TGTGCCAGCAGCCTGGGTAGCGGGGGGTTTTACAATGAGCAGTTCTTC.

The V gene is TRBV5-4, the J gene TRBJ1-1; 9 bases line up with TRBD1. The CDR3 is 13 residues long. Germline lookup yields CDR1 SGHNT and CDR2 YYREEE (reference sequence). Trimming took 5 bases from V and 5 from J; bases not matched to a gene: 4. The CDR3 here is CASRTGGKTEAFF. The CDR3, as DNA: TGTGCCAGCAGGACAGGGGGTAAAACTGAAGCTTTCTTT.

This chain uses TRBV7-8 with TRBJ1-3; D is ambiguous. There are 19 residues in the CDR3. With 5 bases removed from V and 4 bases from J, the gap between germline ends came to 27 bases. Germline loops: CDR1 SGHVS, CDR2 FQNEAQ. The CDR3 DNA reads as TGTGCCAGCAGCATCTCAGGCTCCCTCAGCCCCTCTCAGGGAAACACCATATATTTT. Translated, it gives CASSISGSLSPSQGNTIYF.

The chain joins TRBV19 to TRBJ2-7, with D perhaps TRBD1 or TRBD2 (5 bases each). Germline CDR1 is LNHDA and CDR2 is SQIVND (reference sequence). Trimming stripped 4 bases from V and 3 bases from J, with 13 bases between. The CDR3 is 14 residues long. The CDR3 is CASSTRGQRYEQYF. The CDR3 DNA is TGTGCCAGTAGTACCCGGGGCCAGCGCTACGAGCAGTACTTC.

V is TRBV5-1 and J is TRBJ2-3; 8 bases map to TRBD2. The germline V gene encodes CDR1 SGHRS and CDR2 YFSETQ. The junction had 0 bases not matched to a gene; V was cut back by 0 bases and J by 0 bases. CDR3 length: 15 amino acids. The CDR3 DNA reads as TGCGCCAGCAGCTTGGGACTAGCGAGCACAGATACGCAGTATTTT. Encoded protein: CASSLGLASTDTQYF.

This clone was seen only once. The CDR3 region is CASSAEGQPSTDTQYF. In DNA, the CDR3 is TGTGCCAGCAGCGCAGAGGGGCAGCCTAGCACAGATACGCAGTATTTT. This sequence joins TRBV9 and TRBJ2-3; the D gene could be TRBD1 or TRBD2 (5 bases each). V dropped 3 bases and J dropped 0 bases, with 14 bases sitting between them. CDR3 length: 16 amino acids. CDR1 is SGDLS and CDR2 is YYNGEE in the germline V gene.

The sample holds a few counts of this clone. The genes are TRBV10-1 and TRBJ1-1; weak D call: TRBD1 (6 bases). Between the trimmed V and J ends, which lost 5 bases and 1 base, there was a span of 17 bases. The germline gives CDR1 WNHNN, CDR2 SYGVQD (reference sequence). The CDR3 has 16 residues. The CDR3 region is CASSPKTGGANTEAFF. The CDR3 DNA reads TGCGCCAGCAGTCCTAAAACGGGGGGGGCGAACACTGAAGCTTTCTTT.

The genes are TRBV9 and TRBJ1-2; D uncertain. Germline values: CDR1 SGDLS, CDR2 YYNGEE. Trimming removed 5 bases at V and 6 bases at J, with 11 bases between. The CDR3 length is 12 residues. CDR3 residues: CASRTFRDGYTF. Here the CDR3 DNA reads TGTGCCAGCAGAACCTTCAGAGATGGCTACACCTTC.

The CDR3 loop is CATSSTPGTQYF. DNA of the CDR3: TGTGCCACCAGCAGTACCCCGGGGACCCAGTACTTC. This chain links TRBV15 with TRBJ2-5; D ambiguous. Trimming took 3 bases from V and 7 from J, leaving 9 bases between them. This CDR3 has 12 residues. Germline CDR1 LNHNV, CDR2 YYDKDF (reference sequence).

The V call is TRBV19, the J call TRBJ1-1; D gene unclear. The V end lost 3 bases, the J end lost 5 bases, and 13 bases lay between the germline ends. Germline CDR1 and CDR2: LNHDA and SQIVND (reference sequence). The length of the CDR3 is 14 residues. CDR3 amino acids: CASSIRTGGTEAFF. Here the CDR3 DNA reads TGTGCCAGTAGTATTCGTACGGGAGGTACTGAAGCTTTCTTT.

The chain is built from TRBV5-1 and TRBJ1-4, with TRBD1 matching 8 bases. Looked up from germline, CDR1 is SGHRS and CDR2 is YFSETQ. The junction had 0 bases not matched to a gene; V was cut back by 0 bases and J by 5 bases. The CDR3 spans 14 residues. The CDR3 spells CASSLGTGNEKLFF. CDR3 DNA sequence: TGCGCCAGCAGCTTGGGGACAGGGAATGAAAAACTGTTTTTT.

This sequence joins TRBV19 and TRBJ1-2, with 8 bases fitting TRBD1. The ends lost 3 bases at V and 5 bases at J; junction bases unmatched: 11. The germline V gene encodes CDR1 LNHDA and CDR2 SQIVND (reference sequence). This CDR3 contains 16 residues. The CDR3: CASSISVTGGRYGYTF. CDR3 in DNA: TGTGCCAGTAGTATTTCAGTTACAGGGGGGAGATATGGCTACACCTTC.

The chain carries TRBV19 and TRBJ2-7, with D unclear. This CDR3 region has 13 residues. Germline loops: CDR1 LNHDA, CDR2 SQIVND (reference sequence). V gave up 3 bases and J gave up 7 bases, with 13 bases separating them. As DNA, the CDR3 is TGTGCCAGTAGTATGGTCAGATCGAGTGAGCAGTACTTC. Translation: CASSMVRSSEQYF.

This clone was counted a single time. The chain carries TRBV5-5 and TRBJ1-6, with a weak D call TRBD1 (6 bases). Germline V CDR1 and CDR2: SGHKS, YYEKEE (reference sequence). The V end lost 1 base, the J end lost 7 bases, and 12 bases lay between the germline ends. CDR3 length: 15 residues. The CDR3 reads CASSLPTGYNSPLHF. The CDR3 coding sequence is TGTGCCAGCAGCTTGCCCACAGGGTACAATTCACCCCTCCACTTT.

CDR3 bases: TGTGCCAGTCTCCCTCAAGGTTCTGGTCGGGGGGGCTACACCTTC. Its protein is CASLPQGSGRGGYTF. The gene calls are TRBV2 and TRBJ1-2; tentatively, D is TRBD1 (5 bases). Trimming took 9 bases from V and 8 from J, leaving 25 bases between them. The CDR3 is 15 residues long. Germline loops: CDR1 SNHLY, CDR2 FYNNEI. Variable domain in full (rest from reference TRBV2 and TRBJ1-2): EPEVTQTPSHQVTQMGQEVILRCVPISNHLYFYWYRQILGQKVEFLVSFYNNEISEKSEIFDDQFSVERPDGSNFTLKIRSTKLEDSAMYFCASLPQGSGRGGYTFGSGTRLTVV.

The chain joins TRBV3-1 (or the pseudogene TRBV3-2) to TRBJ2-7, with D unclear. Germline values: CDR1 LGHDT, CDR2 YNNKEL (reference sequence). This CDR3 is built from 12 residues. The V and J ends lost 3 bases and 7 bases respectively, with 10 bases between them. The CDR3 reads CASSQGNREQYF. The CDR3 DNA sequence: TGTGCCAGCAGCCAGGGGAATAGAGAGCAGTACTTC.

V is TRBV11-1 and J is TRBJ1-1; 9 bases line up with TRBD1. The junction had 12 bases not matched to a gene; V was cut back by 5 bases and J by 5 bases. Germline lookup yields CDR1 SGHAT and CDR2 FQDESV (reference sequence). The CDR3 contains 16 residues. The DNA for the CDR3 is TGTGCCAGCAGCGAAGGACGGGACAGGGAGGGAACTGAAGCTTTCTTT. As protein: CASSEGRDREGTEAFF.